The rows below give T cell receptor beta chains drawn from one sample of a study of shared clonotypes between healthy human individuals. TCRdb keeps only in-frame clones here, not all; method: immunoSEQ multiplex PCR. Of 1,500,000 or so clones in the sample, around 97% were seen once. Material for sequencing was naive CD4+ T cells sorted from blood. The receptor set was obtained from a man aged 25 to 45 in good health. CDR3s include the opening cysteine and the closing phenylalanine or tryptophan. The D gene is left open where the match is weak. Clone size is shown for a subset of rows, as once, few, many or a class of expanded clone.

TRBV5-1	.	.	TRBJ2-3	CASSYIGTGTDTQYF	TGCGCCAGCAGCTATATCGGGACCGGCACAGATACGCAGTATTTT
TRBV29-1	.	.	TRBJ2-7	CSVEDAGHEQYF	TGCAGCGTTGAAGACGCGGGGCACGAGCAGTACTTC
TRBV28	TRBD1	.	TRBJ1-4	CASTGTGTNEKLFF	TGTGCCAGCACAGGGACAGGGACTAATGAAAAACTGTTTTTT
TRBV19	TRBD2	.	TRBJ2-1	CASSPPPLLAGVYNEQFF	TGTGCCAGTAGCCCACCCCCCTTACTAGCGGGGGTCTACAATGAGCAGTTCTTC
TRBV5-5	.	.	TRBJ2-7	CASSPLGDGMTYEQYF	TGTGCCAGCAGCCCACTAGGGGATGGGATGACGTACGAGCAGTACTTC
TRBV29-1	TRBD1	.	TRBJ1-1	CSVDRGSRDTEAFF	TGCAGCGTTGACAGGGGGTCAAGGGACACTGAAGCTTTCTTT
TRBV9	TRBD1	.	TRBJ2-7	CASSRGQGVSYEQYF	TGTGCCAGCAGCCGGGGACAGGGGGTCTCCTACGAGCAGTACTTC
TRBV28	TRBD1	.	TRBJ1-2	CASSRDRARGTF	TGTGCCAGCAGTCGGGACAGGGCCAGAGGTACTTTC
TRBV5-6	.	.	TRBJ2-7	CASSTGSYEQYF	TGTGCCAGCAGCACAGGGTCCTACGAGCAGTACTTC
TRBV20-1	.	.	TRBJ2-3	CSASGVDTQYF	TGCAGTGCTAGCGGGGTAGATACGCAGTATTTT
TRBV28	TRBD2	.	TRBJ2-3	CASSLSNLAGGSTDTQYF	TGTGCCAGCAGTTTATCGAATCTCGCGGGAGGATCCACAGATACGCAGTATTTT
TRBV27	.	.	TRBJ2-7	CASSLLGVGSYEQYF	TGTGCCAGCAGTTTACTCGGAGTAGGGTCCTACGAGCAGTACTTC
TRBV7-2	.	few	TRBJ1-5	CASSLASQPQHF	TGTGCCAGCAGCTTAGCCAGTCAGCCCCAGCATTTT
TRBV5-4	TRBD2	few	TRBJ2-2	CASSRPGLEVGELFF	TGTGCCAGCAGCCGTCCGGGACTAGAGGTCGGGGAGCTGTTTTTT
TRBV27	.	.	TRBJ1-5	CASRPALGGENQPQHF	TGTGCCAGCAGGCCCGCCCTAGGGGGGGAGAATCAGCCCCAGCATTTT
TRBV6-5	.	.	TRBJ2-2	CASGSERANTGELFF	TGTGCCAGCGGTTCGGAGCGGGCGAACACCGGGGAGCTGTTTTTT
TRBV5-1	TRBD2	.	TRBJ2-2	CASSSGLAGNTGELFF	TGCGCCAGCAGCTCCGGACTAGCGGGAAACACCGGGGAGCTGTTTTTT
TRBV6-5	TRBD1	.	TRBJ1-1	CASRRTGRYAFF	TGTGCCAGCAGACGGACAGGGCGGTATGCTTTCTTT
TRBV28	.	few	TRBJ1-5	CASSLIGQPQHF	TGTGCCAGCAGTTTAATCGGTCAGCCCCAGCATTTT
TRBV9	TRBD2	.	TRBJ2-2	CASSPSIAGGRTGELFF	TGTGCCAGCAGCCCCAGCATAGCGGGAGGTCGTACCGGGGAGCTGTTTTTT
TRBV7-4	.	.	TRBJ2-2	CASSPGSGGRTGELFF	TGTGCCAGCAGCCCAGGTTCTGGGGGGCGGACCGGGGAGCTGTTTTTT
TRBV7-3	.	.	TRBJ2-3	CASSLRTYTDTQYF	TGTGCCAGCAGCTTAAGGACATACACAGATACGCAGTATTTT
TRBV28	.	.	TRBJ2-2	CASSPGLGTGELFF	TGTGCCAGCAGCCCTGGCCTTGGCACCGGGGAGCTGTTTTTT
TRBV27	.	.	TRBJ2-7	CASSPGHTYEQYF	TGTGCCAGCAGTCCCGGACACACCTACGAGCAGTACTTC
TRBV7-2	.	.	TRBJ2-7	CASSLALARLSSYEQYF	TGTGCCAGCAGCTTAGCGCTGGCTAGGTTAAGCTCCTACGAGCAGTACTTC
TRBV5-5	.	.	TRBJ2-6	CASSHRGSGANVLTF	TGTGCCAGCAGCCACCGGGGCTCTGGGGCCAACGTCCTGACTTTC
TRBV18	.	.	TRBJ2-2	CASSRPGLIPPELFF	TGTGCCAGCTCAAGGCCGGGACTCATTCCTCCGGAGCTGTTTTTT
TRBV6-5	.	.	TRBJ1-2	CASITRGGGRSGYTF	TGTGCCAGCATAACCCGGGGCGGCGGACGCAGTGGCTACACCTTC
TRBV25-1	TRBD2	.	TRBJ2-3	CASSEMSGGTDTQYF	TGTGCCAGCAGTGAAATGTCGGGGGGAACAGATACGCAGTATTTT
TRBV19	.	.	TRBJ2-5	CASEGGVETQYF	TGTGCCAGTGAGGGAGGAGTAGAGACCCAGTACTTC
TRBV5-6	.	.	TRBJ2-3	CASSFSVGTDTQYF	TGTGCCAGCAGCTTTAGTGTTGGCACAGATACGCAGTATTTT
TRBV2	TRBD1	.	TRBJ2-2	CASSEGRQGSGELFF	TGTGCCAGCAGTGAAGGGAGACAGGGCTCCGGGGAGCTGTTTTTT
TRBV6-6	.	.	TRBJ1-2	CASSYSDGGNYGYTF	TGTGCCAGCAGTTACTCGGACGGCGGTAACTATGGCTACACCTTC
TRBV5-1	TRBD2	.	TRBJ2-1	CASSLAFLAGGPRGYNEQFF	TGCGCCAGCAGCTTGGCCTTCCTAGCGGGAGGGCCTCGGGGTTACAATGAGCAGTTCTTC
TRBV28	.	.	TRBJ1-5	CASSTPGSGDQPQHF	TGTGCCAGCAGTACGCCGGGGTCGGGGGATCAGCCCCAGCATTTT
TRBV6-6	.	.	TRBJ2-3	CASSLSGTDTQYF	TGTGCCAGCAGTTTATCAGGCACAGATACGCAGTATTTT
TRBV19	TRBD1	.	TRBJ1-5	CASSTVTGKDQPQHF	TGTGCCAGTAGTACCGTGACAGGGAAGGATCAGCCCCAGCATTTT
TRBV11-2	TRBD2	.	TRBJ2-3	CASSPLAGGPGPDTQYF	TGTGCCAGCAGCCCACTAGCGGGAGGGCCGGGGCCAGATACGCAGTATTTT
TRBV5-1	TRBD1	.	TRBJ2-2	CASSADRGSGELFF	TGCGCCAGCAGCGCGGACAGGGGGTCCGGGGAGCTGTTTTTT
TRBV10-3	.	.	TRBJ2-1	CAISEEVSYNEQFF	TGTGCCATCAGTGAGGAGGTGAGCTACAATGAGCAGTTCTTC
TRBV6-6	.	.	TRBJ1-1	CASRETVNTEAFF	TGTGCCAGCAGGGAAACAGTGAACACTGAAGCTTTCTTT
TRBV5-1	.	.	TRBJ2-2	CASSLLTTELTNTGELFF	TGCGCCAGCAGCCTACTGACTACCGAGCTAACGAACACCGGGGAGCTGTTTTTT
TRBV21-1	.	once	TRBJ2-5	CASSNRQPQETQYF	TGTGCCAGCAGCAATAGACAGCCCCAAGAGACCCAGTACTTC
TRBV18	TRBD1	.	TRBJ2-7	CASSQGQGYEQYF	TGTGCCAGCTCACAGGGACAGGGGTACGAGCAGTACTTC
TRBV19	TRBD1	.	TRBJ1-2	CASSIIRQGGYTF	TGTGCCAGTAGTATCATCAGACAGGGCGGCTACACCTTC
TRBV29-1	.	once	TRBJ1-5	CSVEIGGHQPQHF	TGCAGCGTTGAAATTGGGGGCCATCAGCCCCAGCATTTT
TRBV18	.	.	TRBJ2-2	CASSPREGGPNTGELFF	TGTGCCAGCTCACCACGTGAGGGCGGGCCGAACACCGGGGAGCTGTTTTTT
TRBV5-4	.	.	TRBJ1-2	CASSLLVGPIANYGYTF	TGTGCCAGCAGCTTGTTGGTGGGCCCCATTGCTAACTATGGCTACACCTTC
TRBV21-1	.	once	TRBJ2-1	CASSKEERGYNEQFF	TGTGCCAGCAGCAAAGAGGAGAGAGGGTACAATGAGCAGTTCTTC
TRBV29-1	TRBD1	.	TRBJ1-2	CSVETGTGGGFYGYTF	TGCAGCGTGGAGACCGGGACAGGGGGCGGATTCTATGGCTACACCTTC
TRBV10-3	.	once	TRBJ2-2	CAISESRAGELFF	TGTGCCATCAGTGAGTCCAGGGCCGGGGAGCTGTTTTTT
TRBV19	.	.	TRBJ2-7	CASSLVVGGWYEQYF	TGTGCCAGTAGTCTCGTGGTGGGCGGGTGGTACGAGCAGTACTTC
TRBV19	.	once	TRBJ1-1	CASSIVGTQNTEAFF	TGTGCCAGTAGTATAGTGGGGACACAGAACACTGAAGCTTTCTTT
TRBV7-9	.	.	TRBJ1-1	CASSPQEHTEAFF	TGTGCCAGCAGCCCACAGGAGCACACTGAAGCTTTCTTT
TRBV6-1	.	.	TRBJ2-3	CASSSDGSTDTQYF	TGTGCCAGCAGTTCAGACGGAAGCACAGATACGCAGTATTTT
TRBV4-3	.	.	TRBJ2-1	CASSQEGSRHYNEQFF	TGCGCCAGCAGCCAAGAAGGCAGCCGACACTACAATGAGCAGTTCTTC